This T cell receptor beta chain comes out of a study of T cell repertoires in cytomegalovirus infection. The wider study: CMV epitopes used comprised recently identified HLA-C-restricted ones and well-studied HLA-B-restricted ones. Evidence of both CMV infection and a matching HLA type came from public TCR beta signatures. General study findings and limits: The response measured ex vivo was dominated by TCR beta clonotypes (HLA-C-restricted and CMV-specific). People with CMV and the relevant HLA were identified by cumulative public TCR beta family frequency.

Germline CDR1 SGHTA, CDR2 FQGNSA. This CDR3 region has 14 residues. Trimming cost V 4 bases and J 8 bases, with 17 bases left between them. This clonotype turned up a few times. Its antigen remains unknown. TCRdb ran MiXCR on the reads and lists one entry per CDR3 protein. The sample holds a few hundred thousand distinct CDR3 sequences, about 33% seen once. Sequenced material: cultured PBMCs, taken from culture after CMV antigen stimulation. The chain has TRBV7-2 and TRBJ1-2; D remains unclear. The sequence was collected from a human donor in good health (CMV status not recorded). Some clones in this sample may be carry-over from other donors' samples. The chain's CDR3 is CASSYSSLGGGYTF. The CDR3 nucleotides are TGTGCCAGCAGCTATTCGAGTTTGGGCGGAGGCTACACCTTC.